The entry below describes one T cell receptor beta chain. The ends lost 2 bases at V and 7 bases at J; junction bases unmatched: 7. This CDR3 is built from 14 residues. Germline V gene sequence: CDR1 MDHEN, CDR2 SYDVKM. As handled by the study authors: Amplification with reference gene primers provided the estimates of nucleated cell counts. The method was immunoSEQ multiplex PCR; TCRdb's version includes in-frame clones alone and lacks a portion of them. That table furnishes V, J and clone size, whereas the DNA furnished D and trimming. The data hold approximately 170,000 clones, with over 75% observed a single time. This specimen comes from a study of blood T cell repertoires in COVID-19. Background on the study: Collection of acute and convalescent COVID-19 samples took place in the United States, Italy and Spain. PBMCs, B-cell-depleted T cells, or T cells were the source of the cDNA or gDNA that made up the material.

The chain uses TRBV28 and TRBJ1-2; 7 bases match TRBD1. Sequenced input: peripheral blood. The TCR comes from a man aged 55 to 69 who had recovered from COVID-19. The CDR3 loop reads CASSLGQENTGYTF. CDR3 bases: TGTGCCAGCAGTTTAGGACAGGAAAACACTGGCTACACCTTC.